This TCR beta chain was obtained from a study of early T cells in non-severe SARS-CoV-2 infection. Study in general: Bulk RNA taken from unsorted whole blood was sequenced, leaving chains unpaired.

The CDR3 is 16 amino acids. V gave up 6 bases and J gave up 5 bases; unmatched junction bases: 12. Per germline, CDR1 MDHEN and CDR2 SYDVKM. Unique molecular identifier tags were affixed to discrete cDNA molecules. A single record per CDR3 protein comes from TCRdb applying MiXCR to the 5' RACE reads. The sample yields 60,000 or so distinct CDR3 sequences, around 13% seen once. J is TRBJ2-3 and V is TRBV28, with 9 bases matching TRBD1. Sequenced material: whole blood, taken at baseline. The origin of this receptor is an adult who was a healthcare worker with PCR-confirmed SARS-CoV-2 infection or an uninfected control (not recorded which). CDR3 sequence reads: CASSLLPGTGIDTQYF. For the CDR3, the DNA is TGTGCCAGCAGCTTACTTCCCGGGACAGGGATAGATACGCAGTATTTT. Looking up the rest from reference TRBV28 and TRBJ2-3 gives the full variable domain: DVKVTQSSRYLVKRTGEKVFLECVQDMDHENMFWYRQDPGLGLRLIYFSYDVKMKEKGDIPEGYSVSREKKERFSLILESASTNQTSMYLCASSLLPGTGIDTQYFGPGTRLTVL.